Listed below are T cell receptor beta chains from one sample, sequenced in a study of blood T cell repertoires in COVID-19. Libraries were prepared by immunoSEQ multiplex PCR; TCRdb keeps only in-frame clonotypes and omits some of them. The sample has 280,000 or so clones, about 87% seen once. Sequencing was performed on peripheral blood. The receptors come from a woman aged 25 to 39 who had recovered from COVID-19. CDR3s include the opening cysteine and the closing phenylalanine or tryptophan. A D gene is named only where the DNA matches it firmly. Clone size is stated in some rows and not others, as once, few, many or a class when expanded.

d_call: NA; j_call: TRBJ2-7; v_call: TRBV5-1; clone_size: NA; cdr3_aa: CASSFLQGGYEQYF; cdr3_nt: TGCGCCAGCAGCTTCCTACAGGGTGGCTACGAGCAGTACTTC
d_call: TRBD1; j_call: TRBJ2-1; v_call: TRBV19; clone_size: few; cdr3_aa: CASNDRDTYNEQFF; cdr3_nt: TGTGCCAGTAATGACAGGGACACCTACAATGAGCAGTTCTTC
d_call: NA; j_call: TRBJ1-5; v_call: TRBV7-2; clone_size: NA; cdr3_aa: CASSPRVGHQPQHF; cdr3_nt: TGTGCCAGCAGCCCACGGGTCGGTCATCAGCCCCAGCATTTT
d_call: NA; j_call: TRBJ1-6; v_call: TRBV28; clone_size: NA; cdr3_aa: CASSLWEPNSPLHF; cdr3_nt: TGTGCCAGCAGTTTGTGGGAGCCTAATTCACCCCTCCACTTT
d_call: TRBD1; j_call: TRBJ1-3; v_call: TRBV2; clone_size: NA; cdr3_aa: CASTQGFGNTIYF; cdr3_nt: TGTGCCAGCACACAGGGGTTTGGAAACACCATATATTTT
d_call: TRBD2; j_call: TRBJ2-5; v_call: TRBV5-4; clone_size: NA; cdr3_aa: CASSPGTSGGETQYF; cdr3_nt: TGTGCCAGCAGCCCCGGGACTAGCGGGGGAGAGACCCAGTACTTC
d_call: TRBD1; j_call: TRBJ2-7; v_call: TRBV6-5; clone_size: NA; cdr3_aa: CASSQRTGVNYEQYF; cdr3_nt: TGTGCCAGCAGTCAAAGGACAGGGGTGAACTACGAGCAGTACTTC
d_call: NA; j_call: TRBJ1-6; v_call: TRBV30; clone_size: NA; cdr3_aa: CAWSGLADSYNSPLHF; cdr3_nt: TGTGCCTGGAGTGGCCTTGCAGACTCCTATAATTCACCCCTCCACTTT
d_call: NA; j_call: TRBJ1-2; v_call: TRBV28; clone_size: NA; cdr3_aa: CAGANALNYGYTF; cdr3_nt: TGTGCCGGGGCCAACGCTCTTAACTATGGCTACACCTTC
d_call: NA; j_call: TRBJ2-7; v_call: TRBV20-1; clone_size: NA; cdr3_aa: CSALRAYEQYF; cdr3_nt: TGCAGTGCTCTTCGAGCCTACGAGCAGTACTTC
d_call: NA; j_call: TRBJ1-6; v_call: TRBV30; clone_size: few; cdr3_aa: CAWSVASGTPLHF; cdr3_nt: TGTGCCTGGAGTGTAGCATCGGGTACACCCCTCCACTTT
d_call: TRBD2; j_call: TRBJ2-1; v_call: TRBV28; clone_size: NA; cdr3_aa: CASSWTSGAHNEQFF; cdr3_nt: TGTGCCAGCAGTTGGACTAGCGGGGCGCACAATGAGCAGTTCTTC
d_call: NA; j_call: TRBJ1-4; v_call: TRBV5-1; clone_size: NA; cdr3_aa: CASSAGATNEKLFF; cdr3_nt: TGCGCCAGCAGCGCGGGAGCAACTAATGAAAAACTGTTTTTT
d_call: NA; j_call: TRBJ1-5; v_call: TRBV19; clone_size: NA; cdr3_aa: CASSTPGNQPQHF; cdr3_nt: TGTGCCAGTAGTACCCCGGGGAATCAGCCCCAGCATTTT
d_call: TRBD1; j_call: TRBJ1-5; v_call: TRBV19; clone_size: NA; cdr3_aa: CASSPDRDNQPQHF; cdr3_nt: TGTGCCAGTAGTCCGGACAGGGACAATCAGCCCCAGCATTTT
d_call: TRBD1; j_call: TRBJ1-3; v_call: TRBV7-6; clone_size: NA; cdr3_aa: CASSWPPVDRGNTIYF; cdr3_nt: TGTGCCAGCAGCTGGCCCCCGGTGGACAGGGGAAACACCATATATTTT
d_call: NA; j_call: TRBJ2-5; v_call: TRBV28; clone_size: NA; cdr3_aa: CASSFSGQQKTQYF; cdr3_nt: TGTGCCAGCAGTTTTTCTGGACAACAAAAGACCCAGTACTTC
d_call: TRBD1; j_call: TRBJ1-2; v_call: TRBV19; clone_size: NA; cdr3_aa: CASNPDRGTYGYTF; cdr3_nt: TGTGCCAGTAATCCGGACAGGGGGACCTATGGCTACACCTTC
d_call: TRBD1; j_call: TRBJ1-6; v_call: TRBV28; clone_size: few; cdr3_aa: CASTQGAESTLHF; cdr3_nt: TGTGCCAGTACACAGGGGGCAGAGTCGACCCTCCACTTT
d_call: NA; j_call: TRBJ2-7; v_call: TRBV15; clone_size: NA; cdr3_aa: CATSRDKGRDYEQYF; cdr3_nt: TGTGCCACCAGCAGAGATAAGGGTCGGGATTACGAGCAGTACTTC
d_call: NA; j_call: TRBJ2-3; v_call: TRBV19; clone_size: NA; cdr3_aa: CASSGHSPGDTQYF; cdr3_nt: TGTGCCAGTAGTGGGCATTCCCCTGGCGATACGCAGTATTTT
d_call: TRBD1; j_call: TRBJ1-3; v_call: TRBV28; clone_size: NA; cdr3_aa: CASSSTGQGDGNTIYF; cdr3_nt: TGTGCCAGCAGTTCCACAGGACAGGGGGATGGAAACACCATATATTTT
d_call: NA; j_call: TRBJ1-3; v_call: TRBV30; clone_size: NA; cdr3_aa: CAWSALFREEENTIYF; cdr3_nt: TGTGCCTGGAGTGCCCTTTTCAGGGAAGAGGAAAACACCATATATTTT
d_call: NA; j_call: TRBJ2-3; v_call: TRBV7-3; clone_size: NA; cdr3_aa: CASSLTGGRTDTQYF; cdr3_nt: TGTGCCAGCAGCTTAACGGGGGGGCGCACAGATACGCAGTATTTT
d_call: NA; j_call: TRBJ2-7; v_call: TRBV5-5; clone_size: NA; cdr3_aa: CASSLAPPYEQYF; cdr3_nt: TGTGCCAGCAGCTTGGCTCCCCCGTACGAGCAGTACTTC
d_call: NA; j_call: TRBJ2-7; v_call: TRBV5-1; clone_size: many; cdr3_aa: CASSWETTRGYEQYF; cdr3_nt: TGCGCCAGCAGCTGGGAGACTACCCGGGGCTACGAGCAGTACTTC
d_call: NA; j_call: TRBJ1-4; v_call: TRBV19; clone_size: NA; cdr3_aa: CASSLRLGEKLFF; cdr3_nt: TGTGCCAGTTCGCTGAGGCTTGGTGAAAAACTGTTTTTT
d_call: NA; j_call: TRBJ2-6; v_call: TRBV7-6; clone_size: NA; cdr3_aa: CASSLYLRSGANVLTF; cdr3_nt: TGTGCCAGCAGCCTATATCTACGCTCTGGGGCCAACGTCCTGACTTTC
d_call: NA; j_call: TRBJ2-2; v_call: TRBV28; clone_size: NA; cdr3_aa: CASSFLQGGVGELFF; cdr3_nt: TGTGCCAGCAGTTTTTTACAGGGAGGGGTCGGGGAGCTGTTTTTT
d_call: TRBD1; j_call: TRBJ1-1; v_call: TRBV5-8; clone_size: NA; cdr3_aa: CASSLEGQGSSEAFF; cdr3_nt: TGTGCCAGCAGCTTGGAGGGACAGGGGTCTTCCGAAGCTTTCTTT
d_call: TRBD2; j_call: TRBJ2-2; v_call: TRBV28; clone_size: NA; cdr3_aa: CASSYPFGGGHNTGELFF; cdr3_nt: TGTGCCAGCAGTTATCCCTTCGGGGGGGGCCATAACACCGGGGAGCTGTTTTTT
d_call: TRBD1; j_call: TRBJ1-1; v_call: TRBV7-2; clone_size: NA; cdr3_aa: CASSFGTGSTEAFF; cdr3_nt: TGTGCCAGCAGCTTCGGGACAGGGTCCACTGAAGCTTTCTTT
d_call: NA; j_call: TRBJ2-2; v_call: TRBV28; clone_size: NA; cdr3_aa: CASSSRRRSNTGELFF; cdr3_nt: TGTGCCAGCTCCTCACGGAGAAGATCGAACACCGGGGAGCTGTTTTTT
d_call: NA; j_call: TRBJ2-2; v_call: TRBV2; clone_size: NA; cdr3_aa: CASSEDWAGQNTGELFF; cdr3_nt: TGTGCCAGCAGTGAAGATTGGGCAGGACAAAACACCGGGGAGCTGTTTTTT
d_call: NA; j_call: TRBJ1-2; v_call: TRBV12-3/TRBV12-4; clone_size: NA; cdr3_aa: CASAGAINYGYTF; cdr3_nt: TGTGCCAGCGCGGGAGCGATTAACTATGGCTACACCTTC
d_call: TRBD1; j_call: TRBJ2-5; v_call: TRBV5-4; clone_size: NA; cdr3_aa: CASSSGQGLVETQYF; cdr3_nt: TGTGCCAGCAGCTCGGGACAGGGGTTGGTAGAGACCCAGTACTTC
d_call: NA; j_call: TRBJ1-1; v_call: TRBV5-6; clone_size: NA; cdr3_aa: CASSQNTEAFF; cdr3_nt: TGTGCCAGCAGCCAGAACACTGAAGCTTTCTTT
d_call: NA; j_call: TRBJ2-5; v_call: TRBV7-2; clone_size: NA; cdr3_aa: CASSFSRGYQETQYF; cdr3_nt: TGTGCCAGCAGCTTTAGCCGGGGGTATCAAGAGACCCAGTACTTC
d_call: NA; j_call: TRBJ1-2; v_call: TRBV7-2; clone_size: NA; cdr3_aa: CASTEDSNYGYTF; cdr3_nt: TGTGCCAGCACCGAGGACAGTAACTATGGCTACACCTTC
d_call: NA; j_call: TRBJ2-2; v_call: TRBV7-3; clone_size: NA; cdr3_aa: CASSLIGGNTGELFF; cdr3_nt: TGTGCCAGCAGCTTAATCGGGGGGAACACCGGGGAGCTGTTTTTT
d_call: TRBD2; j_call: TRBJ2-2; v_call: TRBV30; clone_size: NA; cdr3_aa: CAWRGGLAGGYTGELFF; cdr3_nt: TGTGCCTGGCGCGGGGGACTAGCGGGGGGTTACACCGGGGAGCTGTTTTTT
d_call: NA; j_call: TRBJ2-7; v_call: TRBV18; clone_size: NA; cdr3_aa: CASSPPGGQVSYEQYF; cdr3_nt: TGTGCCAGCTCACCACCGGGAGGACAGGTATCCTACGAGCAGTACTTC
d_call: TRBD1; j_call: TRBJ1-1; v_call: TRBV7-9; clone_size: once; cdr3_aa: CASSFRGQGGSEAFF; cdr3_nt: TGTGCCAGCAGCTTCCGGGGACAGGGAGGTTCTGAAGCTTTCTTT
d_call: TRBD1; j_call: TRBJ2-3; v_call: TRBV19; clone_size: NA; cdr3_aa: CASSKRQGLGDTQYF; cdr3_nt: TGTGCCAGTAGTAAACGACAGGGCTTGGGAGATACGCAGTATTTT
d_call: NA; j_call: TRBJ1-1; v_call: TRBV29-1; clone_size: NA; cdr3_aa: CSVLVVNTEAFF; cdr3_nt: TGCAGCGTTTTAGTGGTGAACACTGAAGCTTTCTTT
d_call: TRBD1; j_call: TRBJ1-1; v_call: TRBV25-1; clone_size: once; cdr3_aa: CASSGDRGLLTEAFF; cdr3_nt: TGTGCCAGCAGTGGGGACAGGGGGCTTCTCACTGAAGCTTTCTTT
d_call: TRBD1; j_call: TRBJ2-1; v_call: TRBV9; clone_size: NA; cdr3_aa: CASSVATGAREQFF; cdr3_nt: TGTGCCAGCAGCGTAGCGACAGGGGCTCGGGAGCAGTTCTTC
d_call: NA; j_call: TRBJ1-2; v_call: TRBV7-2; clone_size: NA; cdr3_aa: CASSFSIGYTF; cdr3_nt: TGTGCCAGCAGCTTTAGTATTGGCTACACCTTC
d_call: NA; j_call: TRBJ2-7; v_call: TRBV28; clone_size: NA; cdr3_aa: CASSYSSYEQYF; cdr3_nt: TGTGCCAGCAGTTACAGCTCCTACGAGCAGTACTTC
d_call: TRBD1; j_call: TRBJ1-4; v_call: TRBV18; clone_size: NA; cdr3_aa: CASSPGTGREKLFF; cdr3_nt: TGTGCCAGCTCACCAGGGACAGGGAGGGAAAAACTGTTTTTT
d_call: TRBD2; j_call: TRBJ2-3; v_call: TRBV6-2/TRBV6-3; clone_size: once; cdr3_aa: CASSYIGTSYTQYF; cdr3_nt: TGTGCCAGCAGTTACATAGGGACTAGTTATACGCAGTATTTT